Shown below are 19 T cell receptor beta chains from a single sample sequenced in a study of shared clonotypes between healthy human individuals. Data came from immunoSEQ multiplex PCR; TCRdb stores just in-frame clones and leaves some out. Of roughly 1.5 million clones in the sample, about 98% were seen once. The sample taken for sequencing was naive CD4+ T cells sorted from blood. Subset in this sample: CD45RA+ positively selected. The receptor set was obtained from a young man in good health.

V usage is TRBV10-3 and J usage is TRBJ2-7; 14 bases fit TRBD2. Trimming at V came to 6 bases and at J to 10 bases, leaving 17 bases not matched to a gene. The CDR3 is 17 amino acids. Germline V lookup: CDR1 ENHRY, CDR2 SYGVKD. The CDR3 protein is CAISQWGTSGRGIDQYF. The CDR3 bases are TGTGCCATCAGCCAATGGGGGACTAGCGGGAGAGGGATAGATCAGTACTTC.

This chain connects TRBV27 to TRBJ1-2; D is perhaps TRBD1 (5 bases). This CDR3 is 14 amino acids long. Germline V gives CDR1 MNHEY, CDR2 SMNVEV (reference sequence). Trimming took 2 bases from V and 4 from J, leaving 11 bases between them. CDR3 in DNA: TGTGCCAGCAGTTTACGCACTAGGGGCTATGGCTACACCTTC. Protein: CASSLRTRGYGYTF.

This rearrangement joins TRBV6-1 to TRBJ2-2; D gene unclear. This CDR3 has 14 amino acids. V lost 5 bases, J lost 6 bases, and 13 bases lay in between. CDR1 is MNHNS, CDR2 SASEGT, per germline. CDR3 coding DNA: TGTGCCAGCAGTCACGCTCTTAGGGCCGGGGAGCTGTTTTTT. The encoded protein is CASSHALRAGELFF.

This sequence joins TRBV5-1 and TRBJ1-1; 9 bases agree with TRBD1. Germline CDR1 SGHRS, CDR2 YFSETQ. CDR3 length: 14 amino acids. The trim removed 4 bases at V and 5 bases at J, leaving 6 bases unmatched. In DNA form, the CDR3 reads TGCGCCAGCAGCCCTGGGACAGGGTTAACTGAAGCTTTCTTT. Protein: CASSPGTGLTEAFF.

This chain joins TRBV7-9 and TRBJ1-1; D is possibly TRBD1 (5 bases). V gave up 5 bases and J gave up 1 base, with 17 bases separating them. The germline gives CDR1 SEHNR, CDR2 FQNEAQ (reference sequence). CDR3 length: 16 amino acids. The CDR3 reads CASSPDGAERNTEAFF. The CDR3 nucleotides read TGTGCCAGCAGCCCAGACGGGGCAGAGAGGAACACTGAAGCTTTCTTT.

This chain uses TRBV5-1 with TRBJ2-2; the match to TRBD2 covers 10 bases. This CDR3 contains 17 residues. The V gene's germline CDR1 is SGHRS and CDR2 YFSETQ. Trimming took 0 bases from V and 5 from J; bases not matched to a gene: 7. The CDR3 spells CASSLVSSGRNTGELFF. The CDR3 DNA is TGCGCCAGCAGCTTGGTGTCTAGCGGGAGAAATACCGGGGAGCTGTTTTTT. The complete variable domain, with remaining parts taken from reference TRBV5-1 and TRBJ2-2, reads KAGVTQTPRYLIKTRGQQVTLSCSPISGHRSVSWYQQTPGQGLQFLFEYFSETQRNKGNFPGRFSGRQFSNSRSEMNVSTLELGDSALYLCASSLVSSGRNTGELFFGEGSRLTVL.

The CDR3 is CASSYLAGTDTQYF. CDR3 nucleotide sequence: TGCGCCAGCAGCTACCTAGCGGGCACAGATACGCAGTATTTT. The chain recombines TRBV5-1 with TRBJ2-3; TRBD2 aligns across 7 bases. Trimming took 3 bases from V and 1 from J; bases not matched to a gene: 2. The V gene's germline CDR1 is SGHRS and CDR2 YFSETQ. The CDR3 spans 14 residues.

Comments on this clone: The sample contains more than one DNA sequence encoding this CDR3. V gene TRBV5-1 combines with J gene TRBJ2-1; 9 positions match TRBD2. The trim removed 0 bases at V and 4 bases at J, leaving 2 bases unmatched. This CDR3 has 15 residues. Per the germline V gene, CDR1 is SGHRS and CDR2 is YFSETQ. This chain's CDR3 is CASSLALAGYNEQFF. The CDR3 bases are TGCGCCAGCAGCTTGGCGCTAGCGGGGTACAATGAGCAGTTCTTC. The full variable domain, its missing parts supplied by reference TRBV5-1 and TRBJ2-1, is KAGVTQTPRYLIKTRGQQVTLSCSPISGHRSVSWYQQTPGQGLQFLFEYFSETQRNKGNFPGRFSGRQFSNSRSEMNVSTLELGDSALYLCASSLALAGYNEQFFGPGTRLTVL.

V usage is TRBV5-6 and J usage is TRBJ2-5; 8 bases are shared with TRBD1. Germline V lookup: CDR1 SGHDT, CDR2 YYEEEE. V gave up 7 bases and J gave up 1 base; unmatched junction bases: 9. The CDR3 is 15 amino acids. Here the CDR3 reads CASGMGQDIQETQYF. DNA of the CDR3: TGTGCCAGCGGAATGGGACAGGACATCCAAGAGACCCAGTACTTC.

V usage is TRBV7-2 and J usage is TRBJ2-1; TRBD2 matches 11 bases. Unmatched junction bases numbered 11, after V lost 6 bases and J lost 7 bases. The CDR3 sequence is 16 residues long. Germline loops: CDR1 SGHTA, CDR2 FQGNSA. CDR3 DNA: TGTGCCAGCAGACTACTAGCGGGAGTGGTGATGAATGAGCAGTTCTTC. Its translation is CASRLLAGVVMNEQFF.

The chain joins TRBV7-2 to TRBJ2-1; 9 bases align to TRBD2. The length of the CDR3 is 17 residues. Germline trimming cut 5 bases from V and 6 bases from J; bases unmatched to any gene: 14. The germline V gene encodes CDR1 SGHTA and CDR2 FQGNSA. DNA of the CDR3: TGTGCCAGCAGCGGAGAGGCGGGAGGGGGGATAACCAATGAGCAGTTCTTC. This translates into CASSGEAGGGITNEQFF.

This clone was seen once. The genes are TRBV6-5 and TRBJ2-2; 11 bases map to TRBD2. This CDR3 region has 14 residues. V dropped 6 bases and J dropped 6; count of bases not matched to a gene: 3. Germline loops: CDR1 MNHEY, CDR2 SVGAGI. In DNA form, the CDR3 reads TGTGCCAGCAGGACTAGCGGGAAAGCCGGGGAGCTGTTTTTT. It codes for CASRTSGKAGELFF.

V usage is TRBV28 and J usage is TRBJ1-2; D is possibly TRBD1 (6 bases). Deletions cut 5 bases from V and 7 bases from J, with 14 bases between. This CDR3 has 13 residues. Germline CDR1 and CDR2: MDHEN and SYDVKM. In DNA form, the CDR3 reads TGTGCCAGCAGTCGGGACATCTCAACTGGCTACACCTTC. This codes for CASSRDISTGYTF.

This chain connects TRBV28 to TRBJ2-5; TRBD1 is a possible D gene (6 bases). This CDR3 is built from 14 residues. Per the germline V gene, CDR1 is MDHEN and CDR2 is SYDVKM. With 6 bases removed from V and 3 bases from J, the gap between germline ends came to 14 bases. The CDR3 sequence is CASSPPKGEETQYF. The CDR3 DNA follows: TGTGCCAGCAGCCCCCCTAAGGGGGAAGAGACCCAGTACTTC.

V gene TRBV6-4 combines with J gene TRBJ2-1; D ambiguous. Germline V lookup: CDR1 MRHNA, CDR2 SNTAGT. This CDR3 has 13 residues. Trimming removed 5 bases at V and 4 bases at J, with 9 bases between. CDR3 amino acids: CASSLDFYNEQFF. CDR3 nucleotides: TGTGCCAGCAGTCTGGATTTTTACAATGAGCAGTTCTTC.

J is TRBJ2-7 and V is TRBV5-5, with 9 bases lining up with TRBD1. The V gene end was trimmed by 4 bases and the J gene end by 4 bases; junction bases not matched to a gene: 9. Per the germline V gene, CDR1 is SGHKS and CDR2 is YYEKEE (reference sequence). CDR3 length equals 15 residues. The CDR3 loop reads CASSISGTGLYEQYF. The CDR3 DNA follows: TGTGCCAGCAGCATTTCCGGGACAGGGCTTTACGAGCAGTACTTC. Complete variable domain (other parts from reference TRBV5-5 and TRBJ2-7): DAGVTQSPTHLIKTRGQQVTLRCSPISGHKSVSWYQQVLGQGPQFIFQYYEKEERGRGNFPDRFSARQFPNYSSELNVNALLLGDSALYLCASSISGTGLYEQYFGPGTRLTVT.

This rearrangement joins TRBV5-1 to TRBJ2-1; 14 bases line up with TRBD2. CDR3 length equals 15 residues. The V segment lost 4 bases and the J segment 6 bases; nucleotides outside the gene matches: 3. Germline CDR1 is SGHRS and CDR2 is YFSETQ. CDR3 loop: CASSPGTSGSNEQFF. Here the CDR3 DNA reads TGCGCCAGCAGCCCCGGGACTAGCGGGAGCAATGAGCAGTTCTTC.

The chain couples TRBV10-3 to TRBJ1-1; no firm D call. The V and J ends lost 6 bases and 1 base respectively, with 12 bases between them. This CDR3 comprises 14 residues. Germline values: CDR1 ENHRY, CDR2 SYGVKD. The CDR3 DNA reads as TGTGCCATCAGGGAGACACCTCAGAACACTGAAGCTTTCTTT. The encoded protein is CAIRETPQNTEAFF.

This chain joins TRBV18 and TRBJ2-6, with TRBD1 matching 7 bases. The J segment lost 2 bases and the V segment lost 6 bases, leaving 10 bases of the junction unmatched. CDR1 and CDR2 (germline): KGHSH, LQKENI. The CDR3 length is 17 residues. The CDR3 DNA reads TGTGCCAGCTCTCCGGGCGACAGGGTACCTGGGGCCAACGTCCTGACTTTC. Its translation is CASSPGDRVPGANVLTF.